The 17 T cell receptor beta chains below come from one sample, sequenced in a study of blood T cell repertoires in COVID-19. TCRdb's copy holds only in-frame clones and misses some; the assay was immunoSEQ multiplex PCR. The profile covers roughly 140,000 clones, with 70% to 90% appearing a single time and roughly 8% taken by the ten largest. Source material: peripheral blood. These receptors all stem from a woman aged 60-75 years with COVID-19, enrolled during active disease.

The V and J genes are TRBV5-1 and TRBJ1-2; 8 bases are shared with TRBD1. Germline V gene lookup returns CDR1 SGHRS and CDR2 YFSETQ. CDR3 length: 13 amino acids. With V trimmed by 4 bases and J by 4 bases, 3 bases remained unmatched. The DNA of the CDR3 is TGCGCCAGCAGCGAGGGACAGGCCTATGGCTACACCTTC. This gives the protein CASSEGQAYGYTF.

This chain joins TRBV11-3 and TRBJ2-2; 9 bases line up with TRBD2. CDR3 length equals 14 residues. Germline CDR1 reads SGHNT; CDR2 reads YENEEA. Trimming at V came to 7 bases and at J to 2 bases, leaving 2 bases not matched to a gene. Here the CDR3 reads CASKLAGNTGELFF. For the CDR3, the DNA is TGTGCCAGCAAACTAGCGGGTAACACCGGGGAGCTGTTTTTT.

The CDR3, as DNA: TGTGCCAGCAGGGTTGGAGCAGGGCTTAATGAAAAACTGTTTTTT. It specifies CASRVGAGLNEKLFF. This chain links TRBV25-1 with TRBJ1-4; TRBD1 is a possible D gene (5 bases). The V end was cut by 6 bases, the J end by 4 bases, with 15 bases between. Germline V gene data show CDR1 as MGHDK and CDR2 as SYGVNS. The CDR3 spans 15 residues.

The CDR3 is CASGAQGVTNEKLFF. DNA of the CDR3: TGTGCCAGCGGGGCCCAGGGTGTAACTAATGAAAAACTGTTTTTT. This chain connects TRBV2 to TRBJ1-4; TRBD1 might be the D (5 bases). V dropped 8 bases and J dropped 1 base, with 14 bases sitting between them. The CDR3 is 15 amino acids. Per the germline V gene, CDR1 is SNHLY and CDR2 is FYNNEI.

V is TRBV4-1 and J is TRBJ2-5, with TRBD2 matching over 12 bases. CDR3 size: 14 residues. Germline loops: CDR1 MGHRA, CDR2 YSYEKL. Losses at the gene ends were 3 bases for V and 5 bases for J; bases not matched to a gene: 1. CDR3 in amino acids: CASSQGTSGETQYF. For the CDR3, the DNA is TGCGCCAGCAGCCAGGGGACTAGCGGGGAGACCCAGTACTTC.

The chain has TRBV9 and TRBJ2-7; no clear D gene. Germline-derived CDR1 and CDR2 are SGDLS and YYNGEE. This CDR3 spans 11 amino acids. V lost 3 bases to trimming and J lost 3 bases, with 4 bases between them. The CDR3 sequence: CASSDNYEQYF. Here the CDR3 DNA reads TGTGCCAGCAGCGATAACTACGAGCAGTACTTC.

The CDR3 sequence is CASSSDHSGRHNEQFF. The DNA of the CDR3 is TGTGCCAGCAGCTCAGATCATAGCGGGAGGCACAATGAGCAGTTCTTC. J is TRBJ2-1 and V is TRBV7-6; 10 nucleotides line up with TRBD2. The CDR3 is 16 amino acids. V lost 4 bases to trimming and J lost 5 bases; unmatched junction nucleotides: 8. Per the germline V gene, CDR1 is SGHVS and CDR2 is FNYEAQ.

The chain combines TRBV19 with TRBJ1-2; tentatively, D is TRBD1 (5 bases). The CDR3 extends over 14 amino acids. Germline CDR1 is LNHDA and CDR2 is SQIVND (reference sequence). V was trimmed by 0 bases and J by 7 bases, leaving 12 bases between them. CDR3 sequence reads: CASSIDRVVSGYTF. Here the CDR3 DNA reads TGTGCCAGTAGTATAGACAGGGTAGTGAGTGGCTACACCTTC.

The chain employs TRBV11-2 and TRBJ1-2, with D perhaps TRBD1 (6 bases). There are 14 residues in the CDR3. CDR1 is SGHAT and CDR2 is FQNNGV in the germline V gene. V lost 4 bases to trimming and J lost 3 bases, with 12 bases between them. CDR3 protein: CASSSGVGDYGYTF. The CDR3 nucleotides are TGTGCCAGCAGCTCAGGGGTTGGGGACTATGGCTACACCTTC.

The V call is TRBV5-1, the J call TRBJ2-1; D may be TRBD1 (7 bases). Germline CDR1 reads SGHRS; CDR2 reads YFSETQ. V was cut by 2 bases and J by 1 base, with 13 bases left in between. CDR3 length: 16 amino acids. CDR3 DNA: TGCGCCAGCAGCTTATCGACAGGGAGGTCCTACAATGAGCAGTTCTTC. As protein: CASSLSTGRSYNEQFF.

The chain links TRBV9 to TRBJ1-3, with D uncertain. Trimming removed 0 bases at V and 8 bases at J, with 18 bases between. Germline-derived CDR1 and CDR2 are SGDLS and YYNGEE. This CDR3 comprises 16 residues. The CDR3 sequence is CASSVGGSSVRDTIYF. The DNA of the CDR3 is TGTGCCAGCAGCGTAGGAGGATCTTCAGTGAGAGACACCATATATTTT.

This clone was recorded a few times. V is TRBV30 and J is TRBJ1-5, with 7 bases aligning to TRBD1. V dropped 0 bases and J dropped 5; count of bases not matched to a gene: 4. This CDR3 is built from 14 residues. Germline V gene data show CDR1 as GTSNPN and CDR2 as SVGIG (reference sequence). CDR3 residues: CAWSVGTADQPQHF. The CDR3 nucleotides are TGTGCCTGGAGTGTAGGGACAGCTGATCAGCCCCAGCATTTT.

The chain employs TRBV2 and TRBJ2-1; 9 bases are a match to TRBD2. The CDR3 is 12 amino acids. J was trimmed by 6 bases and V by 7 bases; bases with no gene match: 1. Per the germline V gene, CDR1 is SNHLY and CDR2 is FYNNEI. CDR3 region: CASTGLANEQFF. The CDR3 bases are TGTGCCAGCACGGGACTAGCCAATGAGCAGTTCTTC.

V and J are TRBV14 and TRBJ1-6; D is possibly TRBD1 (5 bases). Germline V gene lookup returns CDR1 SGHDN and CDR2 FVKESK. V dropped 0 bases and J dropped 8 bases, with 11 bases sitting between them. This CDR3 is built from 15 residues. Here the CDR3 reads CASSQDLGVDSPLHF. The CDR3 coding sequence is TGTGCCAGCAGCCAAGATCTAGGGGTGGATTCACCCCTCCACTTT.

Notes on this clone: The junction and the germline gene differ at one end; a read error may be behind it. The J gene is TRBJ1-1, the V gene TRBV19, with TRBD1 matching over 9 bases. From germline, CDR1 is LNHDA and CDR2 SQIVND (reference sequence). This CDR3 is built from 18 residues. The CDR3 region is CASSIGFFTGTGKTEAFF. The CDR3, as DNA: TGTGCCAGTAGCATAGGATTTTTTACCGGGACAGGGAAGACTGAAGCTTTCTTT. The entire variable domain, with the rest obtained from reference TRBV19 and TRBJ1-1, is as follows: DGGITQSPKYLFRKEGQNVTLSCEQNLNHDAMYWYRQDPGQGLRLIYYSQIVNDFQKGDIAEGYSVSREKKESFPLTVTSAQKNPTAFYLCASSIGFFTGTGKTEAFFGQGTRLTVV.

This clone was picked up one time. The chain links TRBV30 to TRBJ1-3; D uncertain. Trimming left V 6 bases short and J 2 bases short, with 11 bases between. This CDR3 has 13 residues. CDR1 is GTSNPN and CDR2 is SVGIG in the germline V gene (reference sequence). The CDR3 reads CACQAIPGNTIYF. The CDR3 DNA follows: TGTGCCTGCCAGGCTATTCCTGGAAACACCATATATTTT.

The chain employs TRBV19 and TRBJ2-7; D perhaps matches TRBD1 (6 bases). Germline V gene lookup returns CDR1 LNHDA and CDR2 SQIVND (reference sequence). CDR3 length: 14 amino acids. Trimming removed 8 bases at V and 5 bases at J, with 19 bases between. The CDR3 region has the DNA TGTGCCAGTGCCCTGGCGGCAGGGGTCGACGAGCAGTACTTC. Protein: CASALAAGVDEQYF.